The rows below give T cell receptor beta chains drawn from one sample of a study of blood T cell repertoires in COVID-19. Data came from immunoSEQ multiplex PCR; TCRdb stores just in-frame clones and leaves some out. This sample has approximately 190,000 clones; less than 85% occur once, and the top ten carry around 5.2%. The source material was PBMCs or T cells enriched from blood (not recorded which). The source is a woman aged 55-69 years with acute COVID-19. Each CDR3 is given with its conserved first and last residue. The D gene is left open where the match is weak. Size is stated for part of the rows, as once, few or many counts, or as a class when the clone is expanded.

>NA|NA|TRBJ2-5|TRBV18
CASSPVGRQETQYF
TGTGCCAGCTCACCAGTAGGGAGGCAAGAGACCCAGTACTTC
>NA|once|TRBJ2-1|TRBV27
CASSPGLQAPSVNEQFF
TGTGCCAGCAGCCCCGGCCTCCAGGCCCCCTCGGTGAATGAGCAGTTCTTC
>NA|NA|TRBJ2-7|TRBV7-9
CASSLGGARSSYEQYF
TGTGCCAGCAGCCTTGGAGGCGCGCGAAGCTCCTACGAGCAGTACTTC
>TRBD1|NA|TRBJ2-3|TRBV5-1
CASWGGQDTDTQYF
TGCGCCAGCTGGGGTGGACAGGACACAGATACGCAGTATTTT
>TRBD2|once|TRBJ2-5|TRBV7-2
CASSNGGAEETQYF
TGTGCCAGCAGCAACGGGGGGGCCGAGGAGACCCAGTACTTC
>TRBD1|NA|TRBJ1-2|TRBV4-2
CASSQEVRGPYGYTF
TGTGCCAGCAGCCAAGAAGTCAGGGGGCCCTATGGCTACACCTTC
>TRBD1|NA|TRBJ1-4|TRBV4-3
CASSQDRGLGEKLFF
TGCGCCAGCAGCCAAGACAGGGGGCTCGGTGAAAAACTGTTTTTT
>NA|NA|TRBJ2-5|TRBV27
CASSLQFAVKQETQYF
TGTGCCAGCAGTTTACAGTTTGCAGTAAAGCAAGAGACCCAGTACTTC
>NA|once|TRBJ2-2|TRBV5-1
CATNNRVGNTGELFF
TGCGCCACCAACAACAGGGTGGGGAACACCGGGGAGCTGTTTTTT
>TRBD2|once|TRBJ2-3|TRBV7-7
CASSPELAGGTDTQYF
TGTGCCAGCAGCCCCGAGTTGGCGGGGGGAACAGATACGCAGTATTTT
>NA|NA|TRBJ1-1|TRBV6-2/TRBV6-3
CASSLVKGWNTEAFF
TGTGCCAGCAGTTTGGTTAAGGGGTGGAACACTGAAGCTTTCTTT
>NA|NA|TRBJ1-6|TRBV4-3
CASSQDRFAAAANSPLHF
TGCGCCAGCAGCCAAGATAGGTTCGCCGCGGCCGCAAATTCACCCCTCCACTTT
>NA|few|TRBJ1-6|TRBV7-2
CASSLMGADSPLHF
TGTGCCAGCAGCTTAATGGGGGCTGACTCACCCCTCCACTTT
>NA|NA|TRBJ2-2|TRBV18
CASSRSTGNTGELFF
TGTGCCAGCTCGCGATCTACAGGGAACACCGGGGAGCTGTTTTTT
>TRBD2|NA|TRBJ2-1|TRBV11-2
CASSLGTSGREQFF
TGTGCCAGCAGCTTAGGGACTAGCGGGCGGGAGCAGTTCTTC
>NA|NA|TRBJ2-3|TRBV7-8
CASSLTSQFTDTQYF
TGTGCCAGCAGCTTAACCTCTCAGTTCACAGATACGCAGTATTTT
>TRBD2|NA|TRBJ2-1|TRBV9
CASSVGLAGVPYNEQFF
TGTGCCAGCAGCGTAGGACTAGCGGGAGTTCCCTACAATGAGCAGTTCTTC
>NA|NA|TRBJ1-2|TRBV28
CASSLIRGGGYTF
TGTGCCAGCAGTCTAATCAGGGGTGGGGGCTACACCTTC
>NA|NA|TRBJ1-5|TRBV7-9
CASSSTQGSNQPQHF
TGTGCCAGCAGCTCCACCCAGGGAAGCAATCAGCCCCAGCATTTT
>TRBD1|NA|TRBJ1-5|TRBV5-1
CASSAGGTGINQPQHF
TGCGCCAGCAGCGCTGGGGGGACAGGGATCAATCAGCCCCAGCATTTT
>TRBD2|NA|TRBJ2-5|TRBV4-3
CASSAASGGGTQYF
TGCGCCAGCAGCGCGGCTAGCGGGGGGGGGACCCAGTACTTC
>NA|NA|TRBJ2-1|TRBV29-1
CSVAGAPNNNNEQFF
TGCAGCGTAGCTGGGGCCCCAAACAACAACAATGAGCAGTTCTTC
>TRBD1|NA|TRBJ1-1|TRBV18
CASSPLLDRDAEAFF
TGTGCCAGCTCACCTCTCCTAGACAGGGACGCTGAAGCTTTCTTT
>NA|NA|TRBJ1-5|TRBV6-1
CASSEVENQPQHF
TGTGCCAGCAGTGAAGTAGAGAATCAGCCCCAGCATTTT
>TRBD2|few|TRBJ2-1|TRBV7-6
CASSLTSGRADEQFF
TGTGCCAGCAGCTTGACTAGCGGGAGAGCGGATGAGCAGTTCTTC
>NA|NA|TRBJ1-3|TRBV14
CASSLGLASGNTIYF
TGTGCCAGCAGCCTCGGACTGGCCTCTGGAAACACCATATATTTT
>NA|NA|TRBJ1-2|TRBV5-1
CASSPLGGSDGYTF
TGCGCCAGCAGCCCCCTGGGAGGGTCAGATGGCTACACCTTC
>NA|NA|TRBJ1-2|TRBV4-2
CASSQDGGHGYTF
TGTGCCAGCAGCCAAGATGGTGGGCATGGCTACACCTTC
>TRBD2|once|TRBJ2-1|TRBV7-9
CASSWGLAGFNEQFF
TGTGCCAGCAGCTGGGGACTAGCGGGATTTAATGAGCAGTTCTTC
>NA|NA|TRBJ1-1|TRBV6-5
CASSYSAGATEAFF
TGTGCCAGCAGTTACTCAGCAGGGGCCACTGAAGCTTTCTTT
>NA|NA|TRBJ2-5|TRBV10-3
CAISKQGDGETQYF
TGTGCCATCAGTAAACAAGGGGATGGTGAGACCCAGTACTTC
>NA|NA|TRBJ1-2|TRBV9
CASSVGGGSGSDYGYTF
TGTGCCAGCAGCGTAGGAGGAGGATCGGGGAGTGACTATGGCTACACCTTC
>TRBD1|NA|TRBJ1-2|TRBV4-1
CASSQDRHQDLRTGGIYGYTF
TGCGCCAGCAGCCAAGATCGTCACCAGGATCTCCGGACAGGGGGCATCTATGGCTACACCTTC
>NA|NA|TRBJ2-1|TRBV16
CASNDLGGSYNEQFF
TGTGCCAGCAACGACCTGGGGGGCTCCTACAATGAGCAGTTCTTC
>TRBD1|NA|TRBJ1-2|TRBV19
CASTRRGEANYGYTF
TGTGCCAGTACCCGCAGGGGGGAGGCTAACTATGGCTACACCTTC
>TRBD2|NA|TRBJ2-2|TRBV28
CASSLLASGGRGELFF
TGTGCCAGCAGTTTATTGGCTAGCGGGGGTAGGGGGGAGCTGTTTTTT
>NA|NA|TRBJ1-2|TRBV19
CASSITGLAYGYTF
TGTGCCAGTAGTATCACGGGGTTGGCTTATGGCTACACCTTC
>TRBD2|NA|TRBJ2-1|TRBV7-2
CASSHGLAGVGEQFF
TGTGCCAGCAGCCATGGACTAGCGGGAGTAGGAGAGCAGTTCTTC
>TRBD1|NA|TRBJ1-2|TRBV7-8
CASSLRTGGNYGYTF
TGTGCCAGCAGCCTTAGGACAGGGGGGAACTATGGCTACACCTTC
>TRBD2|NA|TRBJ2-5|TRBV11-2
CASSLYAGVETQYF
TGTGCCAGCAGCTTATATGCGGGGGTAGAGACCCAGTACTTC
>TRBD1|NA|TRBJ1-5|TRBV15
CATSRQSGQGGNQPQHF
TGTGCCACCAGCAGACAATCTGGACAGGGGGGAAATCAGCCCCAGCATTTT
>TRBD1|NA|TRBJ2-7|TRBV6-6
CASRGGDRASYEQYF
TGTGCCAGCAGAGGGGGGGACAGGGCATCATACGAGCAGTACTTC
>TRBD1|once|TRBJ1-5|TRBV28
CASSSPGTALFSNQPQHF
TGTGCCAGCAGTTCACCGGGGACAGCCTTATTTAGCAATCAGCCCCAGCATTTT
>NA|NA|TRBJ1-1|TRBV6-5
CASSYSMGVNTEAFF
TGTGCCAGCAGTTACTCAATGGGAGTGAACACTGAAGCTTTCTTT
>NA|NA|TRBJ1-1|TRBV7-2
CASSPNRDRKNTEAFF
TGTGCCAGCAGCCCCAACCGCGACAGGAAGAACACTGAAGCTTTCTTT
>NA|once|TRBJ2-3|TRBV14
CASSRYYEFADTQYF
TGTGCCAGCAGCCGATACTACGAGTTTGCAGATACGCAGTATTTT
>TRBD2|NA|TRBJ2-1|TRBV9
CASSVGSGTYNEQFF
TGTGCCAGCAGCGTAGGGAGCGGGACCTACAATGAGCAGTTCTTC
>NA|NA|TRBJ1-2|TRBV7-8
CASSRTGSGYTF
TGTGCCAGCAGCCGCACAGGGTCTGGCTACACCTTC
>TRBD2|NA|TRBJ2-1|TRBV11-2
CASSSLAGARNEQFF
TGTGCCAGCAGCTCGTTAGCGGGGGCCCGCAATGAGCAGTTCTTC
>NA|NA|TRBJ1-2|TRBV9
CASSVAGTSYGYTF
TGTGCCAGCAGCGTCGCCGGGACAAGCTATGGCTACACCTTC
>TRBD2|NA|TRBJ2-3|TRBV7-2
CASILRGGTDTQYF
TGTGCCAGCATCCTCCGGGGGGGCACAGATACGCAGTATTTT
>TRBD1|few|TRBJ1-5|TRBV27
CASSLGTGSSNQPQHF
TGTGCCAGCAGTTTAGGGACAGGGAGTTCCAATCAGCCCCAGCATTTT
>NA|NA|TRBJ1-2|TRBV5-4
CASSQDRGIYGYTF
TGTGCCAGCAGCCAAGATAGAGGGATCTATGGCTACACCTTC
>NA|once|TRBJ2-3|TRBV5-4
CASSSRKGGTDTQYF
TGTGCCAGCAGCTCGCGGAAAGGGGGCACAGATACGCAGTATTTT
>NA|NA|TRBJ1-1|TRBV2
CASSEGGLGLGTEAFF
TGTGCCAGCAGTGAAGGCGGGCTGGGTTTGGGCACTGAAGCTTTCTTT
>TRBD1|once|TRBJ2-2|TRBV19
CASSRRTGANTGELFF
TGTGCCAGTAGCAGGAGGACAGGGGCAAACACCGGGGAGCTGTTTTTT
>NA|NA|TRBJ2-2|TRBV10-2
CASAPYLGSPTGELFF
TGCGCCAGCGCCCCATACCTAGGCAGCCCCACCGGGGAGCTGTTTTTT
>NA|NA|TRBJ1-6|TRBV6-5
CASRGEGDTLHF
TGTGCCAGCAGGGGCGAGGGGGACACCCTCCACTTT
>TRBD1|NA|TRBJ2-7|TRBV13
CASSGTGGYEQYF
TGTGCCAGCAGCGGGACAGGGGGCTACGAGCAGTACTTC
>NA|NA|TRBJ1-4|TRBV7-6
CASSLGPATNEKLFF
TGTGCCAGCAGCTTAGGGCCTGCAACTAATGAAAAACTGTTTTTT